The 5 T cell receptor beta chains reported below all come from one sample, sequenced in a study of T cell repertoires in aging, cancer and after chemotherapy. Rearranged V-D-J TRB sequences were amplified with a mixed TRB-A/B primer pool. Each CDR3 protein gets one entry after TCRdb re-called the multiplex PCR reads with MiXCR. The sample shows about 2,000 distinct CDR3 sequences, roughly 25% of them seen only once. Amplification of TCR beta used genomic DNA extracted from peripheral blood. The sequenced sample was blood. These receptors originate from a human donor with a solid tumor.

Judged by abundance, this clonotype is medium-sized. The chain has TRBV6-2 or TRBV6-3 and TRBJ2-7; 7 bases fit TRBD2. V lost 0 bases, J lost 5 bases, and 10 bases stayed unmatched. CDR3 length: 16 residues. The germline gives CDR1 MNHEY, CDR2 SVGEGT. CDR3 bases: TGTGCCAGCAGTTACTCGATCGGAAGACTAGCCCACGAGCAGTACTTC. Protein product: CASSYSIGRLAHEQYF.

In this sample, this clonotype is medium-sized. This rearrangement joins TRBV5-1 to TRBJ2-5; D may be TRBD2 (5 bases). CDR1 SGHRS and CDR2 YFSETQ come from the germline V gene. The V gene lost 0 bases and the J gene lost 4 bases, with 7 bases spanning the gap. The CDR3 spans 13 residues. The CDR3, as DNA: TGCGCCAGCAGCTTGGGGGCGGGAGAGACCCAGTACTTC. Translation gives CASSLGAGETQYF.

In its sample, this clonotype ranks as medium-sized (0.01 to 0.1%). The CDR3 DNA follows: TGCAGTGCTAGGGAACACACAGATACGCAGTATTTT. Its protein is CSAREHTDTQYF. V gene TRBV20-1 combines with J gene TRBJ2-3; no clear D. Trimming left V 3 bases short and J 2 bases short, with 6 bases between. Germline-derived CDR1 and CDR2 are DFQATT and SNEGSKA (reference sequence). The CDR3 is 12 amino acids.

The sample holds one count of this clonotype. Given a much more abundant clone one base away, this may be a read error. The chain combines TRBV20-1 with TRBJ1-5; D is uncertain. The CDR3 is 13 residues long. V shed 6 bases and J shed 3 bases, with 12 bases lying between them. CDR1 is DFQATT, CDR2 SNEGSKA, per germline (reference sequence). The CDR3 loop is CSAHHGDNQPQHF. As DNA, the CDR3 is TGCAGTGCCCACCACGGGGACAATCAGCCCCAGCATTTT.

The chain carries TRBV28 and TRBJ2-7; possible D gene TRBD1, 7 bases. CDR1 is MDHEN and CDR2 is SYDVKM in the germline V gene. The ends were cut back, 4 bases at V and 0 bases at J, with 16 bases in the middle. CDR3 size: 16 residues. CDR3 sequence (DNA): TGTGCCAGCAGTTCGAACAGGGGACTTACCTCCTACGAGCAGTACTTC. Translating gives CASSSNRGLTSYEQYF.